This T cell receptor beta chain was identified during a study of cytomegalovirus exposure and HLA in healthy donors. Overall study results and limits: Researchers left out some V segments, among them TRBV6-2 and TRBV6-3, as indistinguishable. Association with HLA alleles at 0.05 false discovery rate was found for roughly 17,000 TCR beta sequences in a later analysis. In vitro assays verified that three CMV-associated chains recognized CMV antigens specifically.

In regard to this clone: The antigen is not known.

The CDR3 spans 13 residues. The V and J ends lost 3 bases and 3 bases respectively, with 8 bases between them. The V gene's germline CDR1 is SGHRS and CDR2 YFSETQ. PCR primers comprised 60 Vbeta and 13 Jbeta primers. Clones were sequenced by immunoSEQ multiplex PCR, and TCRdb holds only the in-frame ones, with some missing. The sample has fewer than 200,000 clones, roughly 70% seen once. Sequencing was performed on PBMCs. The clonotype originates from a middle-aged woman in good health and CMV-seropositive. The gene calls are TRBV5-1 and TRBJ2-3; no clear D gene. The CDR3, as DNA: TGCGCCAGCAGCTCATTGCAGACAGATACGCAGTATTTT. Translation: CASSSLQTDTQYF.